This TCR beta chain was captured by sequencing in a study of CD8+CD57+ T cells in acquired aplastic anemia. In the study overall: Mean DNA quantity obtained from sorted CD4+ and CD8+ cells was around 3.2 ug. Study-wide results and limits: Patients versus controls showed no significant CD8+ Simpson's diversity difference. There were roughly 28 CD8+ CDR3 sequences that occurred in both patients and controls.

Notes on this clonotype: Its antigen is unidentified.

Patients picked for sequencing had shown CD8+CD57+ cell expansion detected by flow cytometry. Receipt of therapy had not occurred in any patient by the time of blood sampling. TCR beta VDJ and CDR3 profiling used genomic DNA as template. TCRdb recomputed calls from the reads with MiXCR, one row per CDR3 protein. Here the sample spans just over 450,000 distinct CDR3 sequences, approximately 32% being singletons. Per the germline V gene, CDR1 is LNHDA and CDR2 is SQIVND (reference sequence). V shed 5 bases and J 3 bases; nucleotides not matched to a gene: 3. This CDR3 comprises 14 residues. What was sequenced was sorted CD4+, CD8+, or CD8+CD57+ T cells (not recorded which) from PBMCs. This receptor was obtained from a human donor with aplastic anemia. The chain links TRBV19 to TRBJ2-1, with 8 bases that match TRBD2. The DNA for the CDR3 is TGTGCCAGTAGTCCTAGCGGGCGCTACAATGAGCAGTTCTTC. It encodes CASSPSGRYNEQFF.